Described below is a single TCR beta chain sequence and its context. This sample was included in a study of blood T cells in healthy people across ages. Next came a second PCR, run for about 7 to 12 cycles, which used a sample-barcoded 5' primer along with a J-beta primer mix. TCRdb used MiXCR to reprocess the 5' RACE reads, holding one entry per CDR3 protein. The sample has 1.8 million or so distinct CDR3 sequences, roughly two fifths seen once; the top ten hold roughly 23%. The germline CDR1 and CDR2 sequences are SGHTA and FQGNSA. Trimming cost V 7 bases and J 1 base, with 13 bases left between them. CDR3 length: 14 amino acids.

The clonotype comes from a human donor in good health. Sequenced: blood. The genes are TRBV7-2 and TRBJ1-1, with D maybe TRBD1 (5 bases). The CDR3 nucleotides are TGTGCCAGCAACAGACAGACAGAGAACACTGAAGCTTTCTTT. This translates into CASNRQTENTEAFF.